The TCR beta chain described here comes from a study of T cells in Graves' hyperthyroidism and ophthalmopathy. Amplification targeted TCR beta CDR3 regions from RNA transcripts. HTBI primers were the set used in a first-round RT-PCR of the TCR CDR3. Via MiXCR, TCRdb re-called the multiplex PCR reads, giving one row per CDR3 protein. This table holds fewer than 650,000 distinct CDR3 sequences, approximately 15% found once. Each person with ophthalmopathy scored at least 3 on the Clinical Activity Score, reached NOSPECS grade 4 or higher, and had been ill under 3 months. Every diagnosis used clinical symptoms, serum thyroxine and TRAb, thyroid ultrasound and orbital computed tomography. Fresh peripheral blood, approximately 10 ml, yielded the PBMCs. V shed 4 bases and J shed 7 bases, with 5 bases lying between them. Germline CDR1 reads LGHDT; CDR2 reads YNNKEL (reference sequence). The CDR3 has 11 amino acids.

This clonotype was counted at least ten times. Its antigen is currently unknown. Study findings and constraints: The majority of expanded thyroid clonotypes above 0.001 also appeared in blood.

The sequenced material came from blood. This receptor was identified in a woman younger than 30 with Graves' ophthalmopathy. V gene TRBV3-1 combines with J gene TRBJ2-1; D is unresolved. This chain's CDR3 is CASSRANEQFF. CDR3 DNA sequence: TGTGCCAGCAGCCGTGCGAATGAGCAGTTCTTC.